Presented here are 27 T cell receptor beta chains from one specimen sequenced in a study of blood T cell repertoires in COVID-19. Libraries were prepared by immunoSEQ multiplex PCR; TCRdb keeps only in-frame clonotypes and omits some of them. Found here are about 55,000 clones, about 80% of them singletons; the top ten hold 14% to 15%. The sequenced sample was peripheral blood. The receptors derive from a human donor in a cohort sampled during active COVID-19.

CDR3 in DNA: TGTGCCAGCAGCTCCGGATCCGGGACAGCCGCCTACACCTTC. Encoded protein: CASSSGSGTAAYTF. V and J are TRBV7-2 and TRBJ1-2; 7 positions agree with TRBD1. This CDR3 is 14 amino acids long. V trimming: 4 bases; J trimming: 10 bases; junction bases outside the gene matches: 12. Germline CDR1 and CDR2: SGHTA and FQGNSA.

The chain joins TRBV19 to TRBJ1-5; D uncertain. The CDR3 extends over 13 amino acids. Trimming left V 3 bases short and J 5 bases short, with 8 bases between. Germline loops: CDR1 LNHDA, CDR2 SQIVND (reference sequence). The CDR3 DNA reads TGTGCCAGTAGTATCACAGTTCATCAGCCCCAGCATTTT. Protein product: CASSITVHQPQHF.

The rearrangement links TRBV15 to TRBJ2-3; 13 bases are a match to TRBD2. The CDR3 is made up of 15 amino acids. Germline lookup yields CDR1 LNHNV and CDR2 YYDKDF (reference sequence). The junction had 9 bases not matched to a gene; V was cut back by 5 bases and J by 10 bases. CDR3 in DNA: TGTGCCACCAGCCCCCGGACTAGCGGGAGAAGTGCGCAGTATTTT. It yields the protein CATSPRTSGRSAQYF.

In its sample, this clone was seen once. The CDR3 is CASSAQGSQTQYF. In nucleotides, the CDR3 is TGCGCCAGCAGTGCTCAGGGTTCGCAGACCCAGTACTTC. The rearrangement links TRBV10-1 to TRBJ2-5, with D maybe TRBD1 (5 bases). Germline V lookup: CDR1 WNHNN, CDR2 SYGVQD (reference sequence). The CDR3 runs 13 residues. V was shortened by 4 bases and J by 6 bases, with 12 bases between the two germline ends.

The chain couples TRBV9 to TRBJ2-3; D is uncertain. Trimming stripped 4 bases from V and 4 bases from J, with 13 bases between. Per germline, CDR1 SGDLS and CDR2 YYNGEE. There are 14 residues in the CDR3. CDR3 in amino acids: CASSTGSAPDTQYF. The CDR3 DNA reads as TGTGCCAGCAGCACCGGGTCCGCCCCAGATACGCAGTATTTT.

This clone was seen once. The CDR3 here is CASSRGTGSGNTIYF. As DNA, the CDR3 is TGTGCCAGTAGTAGAGGGACAGGGTCTGGAAACACCATATATTTT. V usage is TRBV19 and J usage is TRBJ1-3; TRBD1 matches at 9 bases. CDR3 length equals 15 residues. Germline V lookup: CDR1 LNHDA, CDR2 SQIVND (reference sequence). With V trimmed by 4 bases and J by 1 base, 2 bases remained unmatched.

The rearrangement uses TRBV5-5 and TRBJ2-1, with 11 bases identical to TRBD2. The trim removed 4 bases at V and 4 bases at J, leaving 16 bases unmatched. CDR1 and CDR2 (germline): SGHKS, YYEKEE (reference sequence). CDR3 length equals 19 residues. The CDR3 nucleotides are TGTGCCAGCAGCCATCCGGGGGAGAGGACTAGCGGGTTGTACAATGAGCAGTTCTTC. This sequence encodes CASSHPGERTSGLYNEQFF. The full variable domain, rest sourced from reference TRBV5-5 and TRBJ2-1, is DAGVTQSPTHLIKTRGQQVTLRCSPISGHKSVSWYQQVLGQGPQFIFQYYEKEERGRGNFPDRFSARQFPNYSSELNVNALLLGDSALYLCASSHPGERTSGLYNEQFFGPGTRLTVL.

This clone was seen a single time. The chain combines TRBV19 with TRBJ1-5; D ambiguous. This CDR3 has 13 residues. The V end was cut by 0 bases, the J end by 10 bases, with 10 bases between. Germline assignment: CDR1 LNHDA and CDR2 SQIVND (reference sequence). CDR3 in amino acids: CASSIDRGGPQHF. Here the CDR3 DNA reads TGTGCCAGTAGTATAGATCGGGGTGGCCCCCAGCATTTT.

The chain has TRBV19 and TRBJ2-2; D uncertain. CDR1 and CDR2 from the germline V gene are LNHDA and SQIVND (reference sequence). The CDR3 consists of 15 residues. V gave up 7 bases and J gave up 5 bases, with 17 bases separating them. The CDR3 protein is CASIPTLLGTGELFF. DNA of the CDR3: TGTGCCAGTATACCGACCCTACTCGGGACCGGGGAGCTGTTTTTT.

There are a few counts of this clone. This CDR3 reads CASSGTSGYEQYF. The CDR3, as DNA: TGTGCCAGTAGTGGGACTAGCGGCTACGAGCAGTACTTC. The chain couples TRBV19 to TRBJ2-7; 11 positions match TRBD2. Trimming cost V 5 bases and J 3 bases; bases outside gene matches: 0. From germline, CDR1 is LNHDA and CDR2 SQIVND (reference sequence). CDR3 length equals 13 residues.

The chain links TRBV3-1 (or the pseudogene TRBV3-2) to TRBJ2-2; tentative D call: TRBD2 (5 bases). Trimming took 3 bases from V and 6 from J, leaving 17 bases between them. Per the germline V gene, CDR1 is LGHDT and CDR2 is YNNKEL (reference sequence). The CDR3 is 16 amino acids. CDR3 nucleotides: TGTGCCAGCAGCCACAGGCAGGCCCCGAGGGCCGGGGAGCTGTTTTTT. It translates to CASSHRQAPRAGELFF.

This clone was seen a few times. This chain connects TRBV27 to TRBJ1-6; unclear D gene. Trimming removed 8 bases at V and 9 bases at J, with 14 bases between. CDR1 is MNHEY and CDR2 is SMNVEV in the germline V gene (reference sequence). The CDR3 is 13 residues long. CDR3 amino acids: CASGHIRPSPLHF. The CDR3 DNA reads TGTGCCAGCGGGCACATTCGACCTTCACCCCTCCACTTT.

The rearrangement joins TRBV6-2 or TRBV6-3 to TRBJ1-5; D remains ambiguous. Trimming shortened V by 2 bases and J by 4 bases, and 18 bases separated the two germline ends. Germline V gene lookup returns CDR1 MNHEY and CDR2 SVGEGT. The CDR3 consists of 17 residues. CDR3 amino acids: CASSYPAGAAENQPQHF. CDR3 bases: TGTGCCAGCAGTTACCCCGCCGGAGCAGCTGAAAATCAGCCCCAGCATTTT.

The chain carries TRBV28 and TRBJ1-5; D call uncertain. Germline CDR1 MDHEN, CDR2 SYDVKM. CDR3 length: 16 residues. V lost 3 bases and J lost 4, with 16 bases in between. The CDR3 DNA follows: TGTGCCAGCAGTTTCCTTGCCAGGATGAATAATCAGCCCCAGCATTTT. It specifies CASSFLARMNNQPQHF.

This chain uses TRBV28 with TRBJ1-5, with 8 bases matching TRBD1. V was pared by 4 bases and J by 3 bases, with 11 bases of the junction left unmatched. The length of the CDR3 is 17 residues. In germline, CDR1 is MDHEN, CDR2 SYDVKM. The DNA for the CDR3 is TGTGCCAGCAGTTCGATGGGACAGGCGGTATTCAATCAGCCCCAGCATTTT. As protein: CASSSMGQAVFNQPQHF.

The chain combines TRBV2 with TRBJ2-6; TRBD1 might be the D (5 bases). Trimming shortened V by 7 bases and J by 1 base, and 14 bases separated the two germline ends. CDR1 SNHLY and CDR2 FYNNEI come from the germline V gene. This CDR3 contains 16 residues. The CDR3 spells CASKAPQGSGANVLTF. The CDR3 DNA reads TGTGCCAGCAAGGCCCCGCAGGGATCTGGGGCCAACGTCCTGACTTTC.

A few counts support this clone. This chain links TRBV4-3 with TRBJ2-1; 10 bases map to TRBD2. V lost 1 base, J lost 9 bases, and 6 bases stayed unmatched. CDR1 LGHNA and CDR2 YSLEER come from the germline V gene. This CDR3 region has 15 residues. The CDR3 DNA is TGCGCCAGCAGCCAAGGGAGGACTAGCGGTTTTGAGCAGTTCTTC. It translates to CASSQGRTSGFEQFF.

This sequence joins TRBV4-2 and TRBJ2-5; 15 nucleotides align to TRBD2. Trimming at V came to 5 bases and at J to 5 bases, leaving 6 bases not matched to a gene. The CDR3 is 16 amino acids. From germline, CDR1 is LGHNA and CDR2 YNFKEQ. CDR3 sequence reads: CASSAGTSGRRETQYF. The CDR3 DNA follows: TGTGCCAGCAGCGCCGGGACTAGCGGGAGGAGGGAGACCCAGTACTTC.

The rearrangement links TRBV6-6 to TRBJ1-1; 8 positions match TRBD1. Germline V gene lookup returns CDR1 MNHNY and CDR2 SVGAGI (reference sequence). The CDR3 sequence is 13 residues long. V shed 5 bases, J shed 11 bases, and the junction held 10 bases outside the gene matches. DNA of the CDR3: TGTGCCAGCAGTCCGAGCCAGACAGGGGTTGCTTTCTTT. Protein: CASSPSQTGVAFF.

This clone was picked up one time. The CDR3 region is CASSLTSGYGYTF. CDR3 in DNA: TGCGCCAGCAGCTTGACTAGTGGCTATGGCTACACCTTC. V is TRBV5-1 and J is TRBJ1-2, with D unresolved. Germline loops: CDR1 SGHRS, CDR2 YFSETQ. The CDR3 sequence is 13 residues long. V lost 1 base to trimming and J lost 4 bases, with 8 bases between them. The whole variable domain, remainder taken from reference TRBV5-1 and TRBJ1-2, is KAGVTQTPRYLIKTRGQQVTLSCSPISGHRSVSWYQQTPGQGLQFLFEYFSETQRNKGNFPGRFSGRQFSNSRSEMNVSTLELGDSALYLCASSLTSGYGYTFGSGTRLTVV.

This chain joins TRBV14 and TRBJ2-3; D is unclear. The germline V gene has CDR1 SGHDN and CDR2 FVKESK. V was cut by 1 base and J by 9 bases, with 11 bases left in between. CDR3 size: 13 residues. The CDR3 spells CASSQGGIGTQYF. CDR3 DNA sequence: TGTGCCAGCAGCCAAGGCGGCATTGGAACGCAGTATTTT.

V usage is TRBV3-1 (or the pseudogene TRBV3-2) and J usage is TRBJ1-3; 8 bases fit TRBD1. This CDR3 is 16 amino acids long. The germline V gene has CDR1 LGHDT and CDR2 YNNKEL (reference sequence). Unmatched junction bases numbered 12, after V lost 9 bases and J lost 2 bases. For the CDR3, the DNA is TGTGCCAGTACAGGGGGTCGGAGGATGACTGGAAACACCATATATTTT. This sequence encodes CASTGGRRMTGNTIYF.

The chain joins TRBV7-3 to TRBJ2-6; D unresolved. The CDR3 runs to 14 residues. Between the trimmed V and J ends, which lost 6 bases and 2 bases, there was a span of 8 bases. Germline assignment: CDR1 SGHTA and CDR2 FQGTGA. The CDR3: CASRSPAGANVLTF. In DNA form, the CDR3 reads TGTGCCAGCAGATCTCCTGCTGGGGCCAACGTCCTGACTTTC. The entire variable domain, with the rest obtained from reference TRBV7-3 and TRBJ2-6, is as follows: GAGVSQTPSNKVTEKGKYVELRCDPISGHTALYWYRQSLGQGPEFLIYFQGTGAADDSGLPNDRFFAVRPEGSVSTLKIQRTERGDSAVYLCASRSPAGANVLTFGAGSRLTVL.

The J gene is TRBJ2-1, the V gene TRBV30, with D possibly being TRBD1 (7 bases). Deletions cut 3 bases from V and 8 bases from J, with 14 bases between. Germline CDR1 reads GTSNPN; CDR2 reads SVGIG (reference sequence). This CDR3 region has 13 residues. DNA of the CDR3: TGTGCCTGGAGCCGACAGGGACTCTATGAGCAGTTCTTC. This encodes CAWSRQGLYEQFF.

CDR3 loop: CASSLVGRRRTGNTIYF. In DNA, the CDR3 is TGTGCCAGCAGCTTAGTAGGGAGAAGAAGAACTGGAAACACCATATATTTT. V and J are TRBV11-2 and TRBJ1-3; no definite D call. CDR3 size: 17 residues. V was clipped by 1 base and J by 2 bases, with 15 bases between them. Germline lookup yields CDR1 SGHAT and CDR2 FQNNGV.

A few counts support this clone. The genes are TRBV24-1 and TRBJ2-7, with D possibly TRBD1 on 7 matching bases. The CDR3 covers 15 residues. Looked up from germline, CDR1 is KGHDR and CDR2 is SFDVKD. V was shortened by 2 bases and J by 0 bases, with 10 bases between the two germline ends. The CDR3 DNA is TGTGCCACCAGTGATTCAGGGGGAGGCTCCTACGAGCAGTACTTC. Amino acids: CATSDSGGGSYEQYF.

This chain links TRBV7-9 with TRBJ2-5; 7 bases match TRBD2. The junction had 8 bases not matched to a gene; V was cut back by 0 bases and J by 4 bases. This CDR3 is 16 amino acids long. Germline values: CDR1 SEHNR, CDR2 FQNEAQ (reference sequence). CDR3 amino acids: CASSLAGATGGETQYF. The CDR3 DNA follows: TGTGCCAGCAGCTTAGCTGGGGCCACGGGGGGAGAGACCCAGTACTTC.